This T cell receptor beta chain derives from a study of breast tumors, draining lymph nodes, adjacent tissues. Study-wide results and caveats: Tumor repertoires ranked between lymph nodes and nontumor tissue in diversity, with V and J gene preferences. Tumor and nontumor repertoires were significantly more similar in luminal-like than in basal-like breast cancer. Data only fit, rather than demonstrated, lymph node origin of most tumor T cells.

Axillary draining lymph nodes of breast cancer patients supplied the node samples. TCRdb re-called the multiplex PCR reads through MiXCR, storing one row per CDR3 protein. Among under 250,000 distinct CDR3 sequences listed, roughly 32% were seen once. In its sample, this clonotype was seen many times. Antigen specificity is unknown. This TCR was sampled from a female donor with breast cancer. Some clones in this sample may be carry-over from other donors' samples. The sequencing sample was made of axillary lymph node tissue.

CDR3 bases: TGTGCCAGCAGCTTAGTCGGGACAGGGGGCACAGATACGCAGTATTTT. Translating gives CASSLVGTGGTDTQYF. The V gene is TRBV11-3, the J gene TRBJ2-3; 10 bases are shared with TRBD1. Germline V CDR1 and CDR2: SGHNT, YENEEA. The trim removed 1 base at V and 1 base at J, leaving 2 bases unmatched. The CDR3 contains 16 residues. Complete variable domain (other parts from reference TRBV11-3 and TRBJ2-3): EAGVVQSPRYKIIEKKQPVAFWCNPISGHNTLYWYLQNLGQGPELLIRYENEEAVDDSQLPKDRFSAERLKGVDSTLKIQPAELGDSAVYLCASSLVGTGGTDTQYFGPGTRLTVL.